These T cell receptor beta chains were read from a single sample in a study of control samples from healthy donors and cancer patients. Profiling relied on immunoSEQ multiplex PCR, and the TCRdb table lists in-frame clones only, not all of them. The sample holds 90,000 or so clones, 88% seen once. The sample consisted of blood. These receptors were taken from a woman in her 70s in good health. Each CDR3 is given with its conserved first and last residue. The D gene is left open where the match is weak.

J,V,D,CDR3,DNA
TRBJ2-7,TRBV5-4,-,CASSLEGTASYEQYF,TGTGCCAGCAGCTTGGAAGGGACGGCATCCTACGAGCAGTACTTC
TRBJ1-1,TRBV3-1/TRBV3-2,TRBD1,CASSQASGGDTEAFF,TGTGCCAGCAGCCAAGCCTCAGGGGGGGACACTGAAGCTTTCTTT
TRBJ2-1,TRBV3-1/TRBV3-2,-,CASSQGRGNEQFF,TGTGCCAGCAGCCAAGGTCGTGGCAATGAGCAGTTCTTC
TRBJ1-6,TRBV5-1,-,CASSLGNVGGNSPLHF,TGCGCCAGCAGCTTGGGGAACGTTGGGGGTAATTCACCCCTCCACTTT
TRBJ2-4,TRBV19,TRBD2,CASSPLAGGSLAKNIQYF,TGTGCCAGTAGCCCACTAGCGGGGGGGTCTCTAGCCAAAAACATTCAGTACTTC
TRBJ1-2,TRBV9,-,CASSVGGSPSGYTF,TGTGCCAGCAGCGTAGGTGGCAGTCCCTCTGGCTACACCTTC
TRBJ2-5,TRBV6-2/TRBV6-3,TRBD2,CASSYERGQETQYF,TGTGCCAGCAGTTACGAGCGGGGCCAAGAGACCCAGTACTTC
TRBJ1-2,TRBV9,-,CASSPTSGIYGYTF,TGTGCCAGCAGCCCCACCTCCGGGATTTATGGCTACACCTTC
TRBJ1-5,TRBV11-2,-,CASSSAGGAANQPQHF,TGTGCCAGCAGCTCCGCTGGTGGGGCAGCAAATCAGCCCCAGCATTTT
TRBJ2-5,TRBV5-1,TRBD2,CASSFGLAGAIQETQYF,TGCGCCAGCAGCTTTGGGCTAGCGGGGGCCATACAAGAGACCCAGTACTTC
TRBJ1-2,TRBV7-9,-,CASSSFANYGYTF,TGTGCCAGCAGCTCGTTTGCTAACTATGGCTACACCTTC
TRBJ1-6,TRBV18,-,CASSQGSRSANSPLHF,TGTGCCAGCTCACAAGGGAGCAGGTCCGCTAATTCACCCCTCCACTTT
TRBJ2-7,TRBV14,-,CASSQVAGTKACEQYF,TGTGCCAGCAGCCAAGTGGCCGGGACAAAGGCTTGCGAGCAGTACTTC